Each of the 16 T cell receptor beta chains below was sequenced from the same sample in a study of T cells in narcolepsy. TCRdb keeps only in-frame clones here, not all; method: immunoSEQ multiplex PCR. The sample has under 30,000 clones, over 80% seen once; the top ten hold over 0.9%. The specimen sequenced was CD45RA- memory CD4+ T cells from PBMCs. These receptors were collected from a human donor with narcolepsy.

In its sample, this clone was seen a few times. The genes are TRBV15 and TRBJ2-4; 10 nucleotides agree with TRBD1. The CDR3 is 17 amino acids. Trimming took 2 bases from V and 3 from J; bases not matched to a gene: 7. Germline V gene lookup returns CDR1 LNHNV and CDR2 YYDKDF (reference sequence). DNA of the CDR3: TGTGCCACCAGCAGACAGGCGGGGGACAGGGGCAAAAACATTCAGTACTTC. It is translated as CATSRQAGDRGKNIQYF.

The chain has TRBV6-1 and TRBJ2-1, with TRBD1 identical over 9 bases. CDR1 and CDR2 (germline): MNHNS, SASEGT. CDR3 length: 14 amino acids. The J segment lost 9 bases and the V segment lost 8 bases, leaving 11 bases of the junction unmatched. In DNA form, the CDR3 reads TGTGCCAGCGGTGCCGGGACAGGGCTTACTGAGCAGTTCTTC. This sequence encodes CASGAGTGLTEQFF.

The chain is built from TRBV7-8 and TRBJ2-2, with D possibly matching TRBD2 (6 bases). V shed 8 bases and J shed 4 bases, with 17 bases lying between them. Germline V CDR1 and CDR2: SGHVS, FQNEAQ. The CDR3 runs to 15 residues. The CDR3 reads CASQESGGATGELFF. The CDR3 DNA reads TGTGCCAGCCAAGAGAGTGGCGGGGCCACCGGGGAGCTGTTTTTT.

The chain joins TRBV14 to TRBJ2-1; D gene ambiguous. The germline V gene encodes CDR1 SGHDN and CDR2 FVKESK. The V end lost 1 base, the J end lost 8 bases, and 3 bases lay between the germline ends. This CDR3 contains 11 residues. CDR3 nucleotides: TGTGCCAGCAGCCAAGGGTATGAGCAGTTCTTC. This gives the protein CASSQGYEQFF.

This chain links TRBV11-2 with TRBJ1-3; weak D call: TRBD1 (5 bases). This CDR3 has 14 residues. The germline CDR1 and CDR2 sequences are SGHAT and FQNNGV. The V end lost 1 base, the J end lost 2 bases, and 6 bases lay between the germline ends. This chain's CDR3 is CASSLGGPGNTIYF. CDR3 coding DNA: TGTGCCAGCAGCTTAGGGGGCCCTGGAAACACCATATATTTT.

The chain links TRBV10-3 to TRBJ2-1; possibly TRBD2 for D (5 bases). With 0 bases removed from V and 9 bases from J, the gap between germline ends came to 15 bases. Per germline, CDR1 ENHRY and CDR2 SYGVKD. This CDR3 contains 15 residues. The DNA for the CDR3 is TGTGCCATCAGTGAGTCCGAGGTCCTAGCTGCTGAGCAGTTCTTC. Its protein product is CAISESEVLAAEQFF.

The chain recombines TRBV5-6 with TRBJ1-1; D not certain. Trimming cost V 3 bases and J 6 bases, with 18 bases left between them. Germline V lookup: CDR1 SGHDT, CDR2 YYEEEE. The CDR3 runs to 15 residues. Written as DNA, the CDR3 is TGTGCCAGCAGCTATTCGCCACTCATAGACCCTGAAGCTTTCTTT. Translating it yields CASSYSPLIDPEAFF.

This clone was picked up a small number of times. The V gene is TRBV29-1, the J gene TRBJ2-5; 7 nucleotides match TRBD1. The CDR3 covers 13 residues. The junction had 3 bases not matched to a gene; V was cut back by 2 bases and J by 3 bases. The germline V gene has CDR1 SQVTM and CDR2 ANQGSEA. The CDR3 DNA reads as TGCAGCGTTGAAAGGGACAGAAAAGAGACCCAGTACTTC. As protein: CSVERDRKETQYF.

The V gene is TRBV30, the J gene TRBJ1-1; TRBD1 agrees at 10 bases. The CDR3 has 15 amino acids. The ends lost 1 base at V and 5 bases at J; junction bases unmatched: 7. The V gene's germline CDR1 is GTSNPN and CDR2 SVGIG (reference sequence). In DNA form, the CDR3 reads TGTGCCTGGAGTGCCAGACAGGGGGCGCGGACTGAAGCTTTCTTT. Its translation: CAWSARQGARTEAFF.

The gene calls are TRBV19 and TRBJ1-1, with a tentative D call TRBD1 (5 bases). Germline V gene data show CDR1 as LNHDA and CDR2 as SQIVND (reference sequence). The CDR3 runs 14 residues. The ends were cut back, 7 bases at V and 3 bases at J, with 15 bases in the middle. CDR3 DNA: TGTGCCAGTAACCTCCAAGTGGGGGACACTGAAGCTTTCTTT. Amino acids: CASNLQVGDTEAFF.

The genes are TRBV4-3 and TRBJ1-1; D unresolved. Germline CDR1 LGHNA, CDR2 YSLEER. Trimming stripped 0 bases from V and 7 bases from J, with 15 bases between. The CDR3 has 15 residues. CDR3 in amino acids: CASSQDFLAFSEAFF. The CDR3 region has the DNA TGCGCCAGCAGCCAAGATTTCTTGGCTTTTAGTGAAGCTTTCTTT.

CDR3 loop: CASSVGDWDSYEQYF. DNA for the CDR3: TGTGCCAGCAGCGTAGGGGACTGGGACTCCTACGAGCAGTACTTC. This chain connects TRBV9 to TRBJ2-7, with D tentatively TRBD2 (6 bases). Germline V lookup: CDR1 SGDLS, CDR2 YYNGEE. V shed 0 bases and J shed 0 bases, with 10 bases lying between them. The CDR3 runs to 15 residues. Looking up the rest from reference TRBV9 and TRBJ2-7 gives the full variable domain: DSGVTQTPKHLITATGQRVTLRCSPRSGDLSVYWYQQSLDQGLQFLIQYYNGEERAKGNILERFSAQQFPDLHSELNLSSLELGDSALYFCASSVGDWDSYEQYFGPGTRLTVT.

This clone was detected only a few times. CDR3 in DNA: TGTGCCAGCAGACACACCTGGGACACTGAAGCTTTCTTT. It translates to CASRHTWDTEAFF. This chain connects TRBV27 to TRBJ1-1; no clear D gene. Trimming stripped 6 bases from V and 3 bases from J, with 11 bases between. Germline lookup yields CDR1 MNHEY and CDR2 SMNVEV (reference sequence). This CDR3 has 13 amino acids.

This clone is a singleton in its sample. The chain employs TRBV5-6 and TRBJ2-2; 8 bases match TRBD1. V shed 4 bases and J 6 bases; nucleotides not matched to a gene: 11. The CDR3 has 16 residues. CDR1 SGHDT and CDR2 YYEEEE come from the germline V gene. In nucleotides, the CDR3 is TGTGCCAGCAGCAGACCGGACAGGGTGTACCCCGGGGAGCTGTTTTTT. Its protein is CASSRPDRVYPGELFF. The variable domain in full, completed from reference TRBV5-6 and TRBJ2-2, reads DAGVTQSPTHLIKTRGQQVTLRCSPKSGHDTVSWYQQALGQGPQFIFQYYEEEERQRGNFPDRFSGHQFPNYSSELNVNALLLGDSALYLCASSRPDRVYPGELFFGEGSRLTVL.

V is TRBV9 and J is TRBJ2-3; perhaps TRBD1 as D (5 bases). Trimming took off 0 bases at V and 4 bases at J, with 21 bases between the two ends. The germline gives CDR1 SGDLS, CDR2 YYNGEE. There are 18 residues in the CDR3. The CDR3 reads CASSVASGQTRSADTQYF. For the CDR3, the DNA is TGTGCCAGCAGCGTAGCCTCAGGACAAACCAGATCGGCAGATACGCAGTATTTT.

This sequence joins TRBV28 and TRBJ1-2; perhaps TRBD1 as D (6 bases). The CDR3 extends over 13 amino acids. Trimming left V 6 bases short and J 8 bases short, with 16 bases between. Germline CDR1 reads MDHEN; CDR2 reads SYDVKM. CDR3 amino acids: CASRSGQFSGYTF. DNA of the CDR3: TGTGCCAGCAGGAGCGGACAGTTTAGCGGCTACACCTTC.